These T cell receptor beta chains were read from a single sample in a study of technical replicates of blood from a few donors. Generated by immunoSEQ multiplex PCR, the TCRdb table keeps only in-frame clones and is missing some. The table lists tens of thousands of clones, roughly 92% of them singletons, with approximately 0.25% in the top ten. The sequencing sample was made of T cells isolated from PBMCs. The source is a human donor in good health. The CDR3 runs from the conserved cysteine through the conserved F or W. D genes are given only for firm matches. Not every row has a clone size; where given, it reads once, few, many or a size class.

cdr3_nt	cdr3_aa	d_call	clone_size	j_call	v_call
TGTGCCAGCAGCTTCGACAAAAGGTATACGCAGTATTTT	CASSFDKRYTQYF	NA	NA	TRBJ2-3	TRBV13
TGTGCCAGCAGTCCTCGGACAGGAGGGCCTATGGGCTACACCTTC	CASSPRTGGPMGYTF	TRBD1	NA	TRBJ1-2	TRBV27
TGTGCCAGCAGCAAACGAAGTGGGGGGAGTACTCAGGAGACCCAGTACTTC	CASSKRSGGSTQETQYF	NA	NA	TRBJ2-5	TRBV21-1
TGTGCCTGGGAAGAACCGGGACAGGGGGCAGGCCATTATGGCTACACCTTC	CAWEEPGQGAGHYGYTF	TRBD1	NA	TRBJ1-2	TRBV30
TGCAGCGCTCTGACAGGACAGAACACTGAAGCTTTCTTT	CSALTGQNTEAFF	NA	NA	TRBJ1-1	TRBV29-1
TGTGCCAGCAGTCCAGACGGACACATTAACTATGGCTACACCTTC	CASSPDGHINYGYTF	NA	NA	TRBJ1-2	TRBV28
TGTGCCAGCAGCCCGAGCTACCGACTAGCGGGAGCGTGGGAGCAGTACTTC	CASSPSYRLAGAWEQYF	TRBD2	once	TRBJ2-7	TRBV4-2
TGTGCCAGCAGTGATGGTGCGGGGATGGGTTATAATTCACCCCTCCACTTT	CASSDGAGMGYNSPLHF	NA	NA	TRBJ1-6	TRBV6-1
TGTGCCAGTAGTATTCGGACACCACTCTCTGGGGCCAACGTCCTGACTTTC	CASSIRTPLSGANVLTF	NA	NA	TRBJ2-6	TRBV19
TGTGCCAGCAGTGTTTCAGGGGAGCAGTACTTC	CASSVSGEQYF	NA	NA	TRBJ2-7	TRBV25-1
TGTGCCAGCAGCGTGACCGGGACACATGGCTACACCTTC	CASSVTGTHGYTF	NA	NA	TRBJ1-2	TRBV9
TGTGCCAGTAGTATGGGGACAGGGGCCCGAGAGACCCAGTACTTC	CASSMGTGARETQYF	TRBD1	NA	TRBJ2-5	TRBV19
TGTGCCAGTAGTATGCTCGGGCTAGCGGGGGGTGGTGAGCAGTTCTTC	CASSMLGLAGGGEQFF	TRBD2	NA	TRBJ2-1	TRBV19
TGTGCCAGCAGCTCGGTATCAGATACGCAGTATTTT	CASSSVSDTQYF	NA	NA	TRBJ2-3	TRBV5-4
TGTGCCACCCATACGGGGGGTGCGACTGAAGCTTTCTTT	CATHTGGATEAFF	NA	NA	TRBJ1-1	TRBV27
TGCAGCTTAGTCAACGGTGAGCAGTTCTTC	CSLVNGEQFF	NA	NA	TRBJ2-1	TRBV29-1
TGTGCCAGTAGTATTCCGGGTTTACACTATGGCTACACCTTC	CASSIPGLHYGYTF	NA	NA	TRBJ1-2	TRBV19
TGTGCCAGCAGTCACTGGACAGGTTTGCCAGATACGCAGTATTTT	CASSHWTGLPDTQYF	TRBD1	once	TRBJ2-3	TRBV5-4
TGTGCCAGCAGTCCCCAGGGGTCGGTCCAATTCGAGCAGTACTTC	CASSPQGSVQFEQYF	NA	NA	TRBJ2-7	TRBV6-5
TGTGCCAGCAGTTTTCAATTGCAGGGGGGCGATGAGCAGTTCTTC	CASSFQLQGGDEQFF	NA	NA	TRBJ2-1	TRBV6-5
TGTGCCAGCAGCGGGAGGCTCACCTACGAGCAGTACTTC	CASSGRLTYEQYF	NA	NA	TRBJ2-7	TRBV7-9
TGTGCCAGCAGTCCCCCGGGGGGGGGTAACTATGGCTACACCTTC	CASSPPGGGNYGYTF	NA	once	TRBJ1-2	TRBV28
TGTGCCAGCAGCCGACCTTCAGGGGGCTGGGGAGGCTACACCTTC	CASSRPSGGWGGYTF	TRBD1	NA	TRBJ1-2	TRBV5-6
TGTGCCAGCAGTCGACAGGGGGCTTTTCAGCCCCAGCATTTT	CASSRQGAFQPQHF	TRBD1	few	TRBJ1-5	TRBV27
TGTGCCAGCAGCTCTGGACAGGAGAACACCGGGGAGCTGTTTTTT	CASSSGQENTGELFF	TRBD1	NA	TRBJ2-2	TRBV4-2
TGTGCCAGCAGTCTTGGACAGAAAGAGACCCAGTACTTC	CASSLGQKETQYF	NA	NA	TRBJ2-5	TRBV6-5
TGTGCCAGCAGCTTAGCGAAGATACAGGGGGAGGATGAAGCTTTCTTT	CASSLAKIQGEDEAFF	TRBD1	once	TRBJ1-1	TRBV7-8
TGTGCCAGCAACTTGCGCAGCTCCTACGAGCAGTACTTC	CASNLRSSYEQYF	NA	NA	TRBJ2-7	TRBV5-8
TGTGCCAGCAAATGGTGGCAGGACAGGGGGCTTTCTAGGGACTACACCTTC	CASKWWQDRGLSRDYTF	TRBD1	NA	TRBJ1-2	TRBV7-2
TGTGCCAGCAGCTTTTCCGGGACTAGGAACAATGAGCAGTTCTTC	CASSFSGTRNNEQFF	TRBD2	NA	TRBJ2-1	TRBV7-2
TGTGCCAGCAGTTTAAGAGGGTCTGGGGCCAACGTCCTGACTTTC	CASSLRGSGANVLTF	NA	NA	TRBJ2-6	TRBV27
TGTGCCAGCAGTCCTCGGGGAAAGGAAAAACTGTTTTTT	CASSPRGKEKLFF	NA	NA	TRBJ1-4	TRBV27
TGTGCCAGCACCCCGCCCCCTAGGGGGACCGGGGAGCTGTTTTTT	CASTPPPRGTGELFF	NA	NA	TRBJ2-2	TRBV2
TGTGCCAGCAGTGAATCCAGCGGGAGGGTCACAGATACGCAGTATTTT	CASSESSGRVTDTQYF	TRBD2	once	TRBJ2-3	TRBV6-1
TGTGCCAGCGCAGACATGCCGAACACCGGGGAGCTGTTTTTT	CASADMPNTGELFF	NA	NA	TRBJ2-2	TRBV28
TGTGCCAGCAGTTACGCGGACTCCTACGAGCAGTACTTC	CASSYADSYEQYF	NA	NA	TRBJ2-7	TRBV6-5
TGTGCCAGCAGGTACAGAGTGAACACTGAAGCTTTCTTT	CASRYRVNTEAFF	NA	few	TRBJ1-1	TRBV19
TGTGCCAGCCACAGGGCGGTTGGGCAGCCCCAGCATTTT	CASHRAVGQPQHF	NA	NA	TRBJ1-5	TRBV6-1
TGCGCCAGCAGCCATACAGTAGCGGGAATGGTTACCGGGGAGCTGTTTTTT	CASSHTVAGMVTGELFF	TRBD2	once	TRBJ2-2	TRBV4-1
TGTGCCAGCTGGGATAACCAGGGGGCGGCTAATGAAAAACTGTTTTTT	CASWDNQGAANEKLFF	TRBD1	NA	TRBJ1-4	TRBV28
TGTGCCAGCAGCTTGGGCCCTATGAACACTGAAGCTTTCTTT	CASSLGPMNTEAFF	NA	NA	TRBJ1-1	TRBV7-3
TGTGCCAGCAGTTACCTCGTTTTAACAGGGATCTCCCAAGCTTTCTTT	CASSYLVLTGISQAFF	NA	NA	TRBJ1-1	TRBV6-5